Listed here are 7 T cell receptor beta chains from one sample, sequenced in a study of blood T cell repertoires in COVID-19. Using immunoSEQ multiplex PCR, the repertoire was profiled, and TCRdb retains in-frame clones only, with some absent. This sample has approximately 250,000 clones; 85% to 90% occur once, and the top ten carry roughly 3.9%. Sample: PBMCs or T cells enriched from blood (not recorded which). Every receptor here comes from a woman in her twenties or thirties with acute COVID-19.

The CDR3 sequence: CSVEGGPLAFF. As DNA, the CDR3 is TGCAGCGTTGAAGGCGGGCCTCTAGCTTTCTTT. The rearrangement uses TRBV29-1 and TRBJ1-1; D is uncertain. V dropped 1 base and J dropped 10 bases, with 10 bases sitting between them. The CDR3 consists of 11 residues. The germline gives CDR1 SQVTM, CDR2 ANQGSEA. The full variable domain, rest sourced from reference TRBV29-1 and TRBJ1-1, is SAVISQKPSRDICQRGTSLTIQCQVDSQVTMMFWYRQQPGQSLTLIATANQGSEATYESGFVIDKFPISRPNLTFSTLTVSNMSPEDSSIYLCSVEGGPLAFFGQGTRLTVV.

The chain employs TRBV7-5 and TRBJ2-2; the table gives TRBD2 as D, unverified against the DNA. TRBV7-5 is a listed pseudogene. This CDR3 has 17 amino acids. The CDR3 spells CVRSLTASATNTGELFF. DNA for the CDR3: TGTGTCAGAAGCTTAACTGCTAGCGCCACGAACACCGGGGAGCTGTTTTTT.

The chain employs TRBV3-1 (or the pseudogene TRBV3-2) and TRBJ2-3; D may be TRBD2 (6 bases). The CDR3 contains 16 residues. Germline V gene lookup returns CDR1 LGHDT and CDR2 YNNKEL (reference sequence). V dropped 0 bases and J dropped 6 bases, with 16 bases sitting between them. The CDR3 region is CASSQEAGLNPDTQYF. In DNA, the CDR3 is TGTGCCAGCAGCCAAGAAGCGGGTCTAAATCCCGATACGCAGTATTTT.

The chain carries TRBV9 and TRBJ1-2; tentative D call: TRBD1 (5 bases). V lost 0 bases to trimming and J lost 3 bases, with 15 bases between them. Germline assignment: CDR1 SGDLS and CDR2 YYNGEE. This CDR3 region has 16 residues. The CDR3 sequence is CASSVVAGGVDYGYTF. In DNA form, the CDR3 reads TGTGCCAGCAGCGTAGTGGCAGGAGGGGTGGACTATGGCTACACCTTC.

This clone was recorded once. The J gene is TRBJ2-3, the V gene TRBV11-2; D is possibly TRBD2 (7 bases). Trimming cost V 1 base and J 3 bases, with 11 bases left between them. There are 15 residues in the CDR3. CDR1 SGHAT and CDR2 FQNNGV come from the germline V gene. In DNA, the CDR3 is TGTGCCAGCAGCTTAGGGGAGGGGGTGACAGATACGCAGTATTTT. Protein product: CASSLGEGVTDTQYF. Filled out from reference TRBV11-2 and TRBJ2-3, the complete variable domain reads EAGVAQSPRYKIIEKRQSVAFWCNPISGHATLYWYQQILGQGPKLLIQFQNNGVVDDSQLPKDRFSAERLKGVDSTLKIQPAKLEDSAVYLCASSLGEGVTDTQYFGPGTRLTVL.

The chain employs TRBV7-2 and TRBJ2-7; 16 nucleotides agree with TRBD2. The CDR3 is made up of 16 amino acids. The germline CDR1 and CDR2 sequences are SGHTA and FQGNSA. Losses at the gene ends were 5 bases for V and 6 bases for J; bases not matched to a gene: 7. For the CDR3, the DNA is TGTGCCAGCAGCACCCGCGGGACTAGCGGGAGGGCCGAGCAGTACTTC. This translates into CASSTRGTSGRAEQYF.

The chain employs TRBV28 and TRBJ2-7, with 9 bases fitting TRBD1. V lost 2 bases and J lost 5; bases outside the gene matches: 4. The CDR3 has 14 residues. Germline V lookup: CDR1 MDHEN, CDR2 SYDVKM. The CDR3 here is CASSLTTGGDEQYF. CDR3 DNA: TGTGCCAGCAGTTTAACGACAGGGGGAGACGAGCAGTACTTC.